These 27 T cell receptor beta chains originate from one sample sequenced in a study of blood T cell repertoires in COVID-19. Assay: immunoSEQ multiplex PCR; the TCRdb copy retains only in-frame clones and omits some. Of roughly 180,000 clones in the sample, 80% to 85% were seen once. The material sequenced was peripheral blood. The source of these receptors is an elderly woman with COVID-19, enrolled during active disease.

The rearrangement links TRBV29-1 to TRBJ1-2, with TRBD1 identical over 9 bases. In germline, CDR1 is SQVTM, CDR2 ANQGSEA. CDR3 size: 14 residues. Trimming took 5 bases from V and 6 from J; bases not matched to a gene: 10. The CDR3 spells CSVNQGQGLHGYTF. As DNA, the CDR3 is TGCAGCGTTAACCAGGGACAGGGTTTGCATGGCTACACCTTC.

The chain has TRBV12-3 or TRBV12-4 and TRBJ2-5, with D maybe TRBD1 (6 bases). V gave up 8 bases and J gave up 1 base, with 11 bases separating them. The CDR3 runs 13 residues. The CDR3 protein is CASGRDTQETQYF. CDR3 in DNA: TGTGCCAGCGGACGGGACACCCAAGAGACCCAGTACTTC.

The sample holds one count of this clone. This chain joins TRBV7-2 and TRBJ2-7; no reliable D call. Germline CDR1 and CDR2: SGHTA and FQGNSA. Trimming stripped 1 base from V and 0 bases from J, with 4 bases between. The CDR3 sequence is 13 residues long. This CDR3 is CASSLVSSYEQYF. The CDR3 DNA is TGTGCCAGCAGCTTAGTTAGCTCCTACGAGCAGTACTTC.

V is TRBV4-3 and J is TRBJ1-3; D gene ambiguous. The CDR3 runs 16 residues. Trimming stripped 0 bases from V and 1 base from J, with 10 bases between. From germline, CDR1 is LGHNA and CDR2 YSLEER. CDR3 nucleotide sequence: TGCGCCAGCAGCCAAGATCCTTCAGGATCTGGAAACACCATATATTTT. This encodes CASSQDPSGSGNTIYF.

The rearrangement joins TRBV9 to TRBJ1-2; 9 positions agree with TRBD1. The CDR3 contains 14 residues. V shed 0 bases, J shed 7 bases, and the junction held 4 bases outside the gene matches. Germline V lookup: CDR1 SGDLS, CDR2 YYNGEE. CDR3 region: CASSVGQGVGGYTF. CDR3 DNA: TGTGCCAGCAGCGTAGGACAGGGGGTGGGTGGCTACACCTTC.

The chain couples TRBV7-9 to TRBJ1-3; 8 bases agree with TRBD1. The junction had 16 bases not matched to a gene; V was cut back by 2 bases and J by 4 bases. The CDR3 loop spans 19 amino acids. From germline, CDR1 is SEHNR and CDR2 FQNEAQ (reference sequence). As DNA, the CDR3 is TGTGCCAGCAGCTTATTGGGGGGGACAGGTTCGGCGGCCGGAAACACCATATATTTT. Its translation is CASSLLGGTGSAAGNTIYF.

This chain links TRBV27 with TRBJ1-5, with TRBD1 matching over 10 bases. Germline V gives CDR1 MNHEY, CDR2 SMNVEV (reference sequence). The CDR3 loop spans 17 amino acids. Unmatched junction bases numbered 11, after V lost 5 bases and J lost 4 bases. CDR3 residues: CASSPDRGLRGNQPQHF. The CDR3 nucleotides are TGTGCCAGCAGTCCGGACAGGGGGTTGAGGGGTAATCAGCCCCAGCATTTT.

V gene TRBV25-1 combines with J gene TRBJ1-1, with D uncertain. V was clipped by 3 bases and J by 4 bases, with 9 bases between them. Germline V gene data show CDR1 as MGHDK and CDR2 as SYGVNS. This CDR3 region has 13 residues. The CDR3 loop is CASSDRVSTEAFF. CDR3 in DNA: TGTGCCAGCAGTGACCGCGTAAGCACTGAAGCTTTCTTT.

A single count supports this clone. The rearrangement uses TRBV3-1 (or the pseudogene TRBV3-2) and TRBJ2-1; a possible D gene is TRBD2 (6 bases). The CDR3 is made up of 17 amino acids. Germline assignment: CDR1 LGHDT and CDR2 YNNKEL (reference sequence). Trimming removed 4 bases from V and 3 bases from J, with 19 bases in between. The CDR3 sequence: CASSLTQGGAYYNEQFF. The CDR3 region has the DNA TGTGCCAGCAGCCTAACTCAGGGCGGGGCCTACTACAATGAGCAGTTCTTC.

The chain employs TRBV6-5 and TRBJ2-7; TRBD2 matches at 9 bases. Germline CDR1 and CDR2: MNHEY and SVGAGI. V trimming: 7 bases; J trimming: 6 bases; junction bases outside the gene matches: 1. There are 11 residues in the CDR3. CDR3 region: CASIAGVEQYF. CDR3 nucleotides: TGTGCCAGCATAGCGGGAGTCGAGCAGTACTTC.

Only one count was recorded for this clone. This sequence joins TRBV7-8 and TRBJ2-7, with TRBD2 matching 10 bases. This CDR3 region has 16 residues. Looked up from germline, CDR1 is SGHVS and CDR2 is FQNEAQ. V was pared by 0 bases and J by 3 bases, with 5 bases of the junction left unmatched. CDR3 nucleotide sequence: TGTGCCAGCAGCTTAGCGGCTAGCGGGGGAATCTACGAGCAGTACTTC. Translating gives CASSLAASGGIYEQYF.

The chain uses TRBV29-1 and TRBJ1-1, with D tentatively TRBD1 (6 bases). CDR3 size: 12 residues. V dropped 6 bases and J dropped 3 bases, with 11 bases sitting between them. CDR1 and CDR2 from the germline V gene are SQVTM and ANQGSEA. The CDR3, as DNA: TGCAGCGTCGCAGGGGTGTACACTGAAGCTTTCTTT. This codes for CSVAGVYTEAFF.

This sequence joins TRBV2 and TRBJ2-7, with D possibly TRBD1 on 6 matching bases. V shed 7 bases and J shed 1 base, with 11 bases lying between them. This CDR3 contains 13 residues. Per the germline V gene, CDR1 is SNHLY and CDR2 is FYNNEI. The CDR3 sequence: CASTRQDSYEQYF. CDR3 in DNA: TGTGCCAGCACCAGACAGGATTCCTACGAGCAGTACTTC. The whole variable domain, remainder taken from reference TRBV2 and TRBJ2-7, is EPEVTQTPSHQVTQMGQEVILRCVPISNHLYFYWYRQILGQKVEFLVSFYNNEISEKSEIFDDQFSVERPDGSNFTLKIRSTKLEDSAMYFCASTRQDSYEQYFGPGTRLTVT.

This sequence joins TRBV7-9 and TRBJ2-1; D is undetermined. This CDR3 spans 17 amino acids. The V end lost 3 bases, the J end lost 1 base, and 16 bases lay between the germline ends. Germline V gives CDR1 SEHNR, CDR2 FQNEAQ (reference sequence). This CDR3 is CASSFAAQKRSYNEQFF. The CDR3 DNA is TGTGCCAGCAGCTTCGCGGCCCAAAAGAGGTCCTACAATGAGCAGTTCTTC.

This chain uses TRBV18 with TRBJ2-7; a possible D gene is TRBD2 (6 bases). This CDR3 contains 12 residues. Looked up from germline, CDR1 is KGHSH and CDR2 is LQKENI. Trimming cost V 2 bases and J 6 bases, with 8 bases left between them. CDR3 loop: CASSPARGEQYF. The CDR3 DNA is TGTGCCAGCTCACCAGCGCGGGGCGAGCAGTACTTC.

This clone was recorded once. CDR3 in DNA: TGTGCCAGCAGCGTGCGGACAGGGACGGCGTCTGGGGCCAACGTCCTGACTTTC. Encoded protein: CASSVRTGTASGANVLTF. The rearrangement uses TRBV9 and TRBJ2-6; 8 positions agree with TRBD1. The germline V gene has CDR1 SGDLS and CDR2 YYNGEE. V trimming: 2 bases; J trimming: 1 base; junction bases outside the gene matches: 8. This CDR3 has 18 amino acids. The variable domain in full, completed from reference TRBV9 and TRBJ2-6, reads DSGVTQTPKHLITATGQRVTLRCSPRSGDLSVYWYQQSLDQGLQFLIQYYNGEERAKGNILERFSAQQFPDLHSELNLSSLELGDSALYFCASSVRTGTASGANVLTFGAGSRLTVL.

This chain uses TRBV7-2 with TRBJ2-7, with 8 bases lining up with TRBD1. The CDR3 is made up of 18 amino acids. The V gene end was trimmed by 4 bases and the J gene end by 0 bases; junction bases not matched to a gene: 14. Germline V gene sequence: CDR1 SGHTA, CDR2 FQGNSA. CDR3 region: CASSYTGTGTILSYEQYF. The CDR3 DNA reads TGTGCCAGCAGCTACACCGGGACAGGAACCATCCTCTCCTACGAGCAGTACTTC.

Only one count was recorded for this clone. J is TRBJ2-7 and V is TRBV19; TRBD1 agrees at 9 bases. Trimming took 3 bases from V and 6 from J; bases not matched to a gene: 6. CDR3 length equals 14 residues. Germline V gene data show CDR1 as LNHDA and CDR2 as SQIVND (reference sequence). CDR3 sequence reads: CASSMGQGFSEQYF. CDR3 DNA: TGTGCCAGTAGTATGGGACAGGGATTTAGCGAGCAGTACTTC.

V is TRBV27 and J is TRBJ2-1, with 9 bases that match TRBD1. The germline V gene encodes CDR1 MNHEY and CDR2 SMNVEV (reference sequence). V shed 7 bases and J 6 bases; nucleotides not matched to a gene: 13. This CDR3 region has 16 residues. CDR3 residues: CASNLDRDRDFNEQFF. As DNA, the CDR3 is TGTGCCAGCAACTTAGACCGGGACAGGGATTTCAATGAGCAGTTCTTC.

This clone was observed a handful of times. CDR3 sequence reads: CAWSAGGFQPQHF. CDR3 in DNA: TGTGCCTGGAGCGCTGGGGGGTTTCAGCCCCAGCATTTT. This sequence joins TRBV30 and TRBJ1-5; a weak D match, TRBD1 (5 bases). The CDR3 runs to 13 residues. In germline, CDR1 is GTSNPN, CDR2 SVGIG (reference sequence). The V and J ends lost 3 bases and 6 bases respectively, with 12 bases between them.

The J gene is TRBJ2-3, the V gene TRBV28; maybe TRBD2 (7 bases). The V end was cut by 8 bases, the J end by 5 bases, with 17 bases between. The length of the CDR3 is 14 residues. Germline loops: CDR1 MDHEN, CDR2 SYDVKM. CDR3 in DNA: TGTGCCAGCGGGTGGCGGGAGACAGGAGATACGCAGTATTTT. Translating it yields CASGWRETGDTQYF. Combining the CDR3 with reference TRBV28 and TRBJ2-3 gives the whole variable domain DVKVTQSSRYLVKRTGEKVFLECVQDMDHENMFWYRQDPGLGLRLIYFSYDVKMKEKGDIPEGYSVSREKKERFSLILESASTNQTSMYLCASGWRETGDTQYFGPGTRLTVL.

The chain has TRBV11-2 and TRBJ2-7; 10 bases line up with TRBD2. Per the germline V gene, CDR1 is SGHAT and CDR2 is FQNNGV. V shed 1 base, J shed 3 bases, and the junction held 6 bases outside the gene matches. The CDR3 loop spans 16 amino acids. In DNA, the CDR3 is TGTGCCAGCAGCTTAGTAGCGGGGGGTCCCCTCTACGAGCAGTACTTC. It yields the protein CASSLVAGGPLYEQYF. Full variable domain (outside the CDR3, taken from reference TRBV11-2 and TRBJ2-7): EAGVAQSPRYKIIEKRQSVAFWCNPISGHATLYWYQQILGQGPKLLIQFQNNGVVDDSQLPKDRFSAERLKGVDSTLKIQPAKLEDSAVYLCASSLVAGGPLYEQYFGPGTRLTVT.

This CDR3 reads CASSPWTGAGAGELFF. For the CDR3, the DNA is TGCGCCAGCAGCCCATGGACAGGTGCAGGGGCCGGGGAGCTGTTTTTT. V is TRBV5-1 and J is TRBJ2-2, with 7 bases lining up with TRBD1. Germline lookup yields CDR1 SGHRS and CDR2 YFSETQ. V lost 4 bases to trimming and J lost 6 bases; unmatched junction nucleotides: 12. The CDR3 has 16 residues.

The V call is TRBV5-1, the J call TRBJ2-3, with 7 positions matching TRBD1. J was trimmed by 0 bases and V by 2 bases; bases with no gene match: 6. The CDR3 spans 16 residues. Germline V CDR1 and CDR2: SGHRS, YFSETQ. CDR3 residues: CASSLGPGGSTDTQYF. The CDR3 nucleotides are TGCGCCAGCAGCTTAGGTCCAGGGGGTAGCACAGATACGCAGTATTTT.

The chain has TRBV23-1 and TRBJ1-1; D is unresolved. TRBV23-1 is filed as an ORF, its function uncertain. V shed 0 bases and J shed 8 bases, with 10 bases lying between them. CDR3 length: 13 residues. The CDR3 nucleotides read TGCGCCAGCAGTCAATCGGGAGGGAAAGAAGCTTTCTTT. Amino acid sequence: CASSQSGGKEAFF.

The count of this clone is one. This chain joins TRBV12-3 or TRBV12-4 and TRBJ1-1, with D possibly matching TRBD1 (6 bases). This CDR3 spans 13 amino acids. V was pared by 4 bases and J by 2 bases, with 8 bases between. The CDR3 protein is CASSWTANTEAFF. The CDR3 DNA reads as TGTGCCAGCAGTTGGACAGCAAACACTGAAGCTTTCTTT.

This clone showed up just once. The chain employs TRBV6-5 and TRBJ2-7; 7 nucleotides agree with TRBD2. The CDR3 has 14 amino acids. The V and J ends lost 5 bases and 5 bases, in that order; junction bases with no gene match: 9. In germline, CDR1 is MNHEY, CDR2 SVGAGI. The CDR3 loop is CASSLRGDGNEQYF. The DNA for the CDR3 is TGTGCCAGCAGTCTCCGGGGGGATGGTAACGAGCAGTACTTC.